The TCR beta chain under discussion was sequenced for a study of siplizumab effects on memory and regulatory T cells. The study, taken as a whole, reports: Poor capture below about 10^-5 frequency left most alloreactive clones unmapped to unstimulated subsets. Siplizumab, the agent tested, significantly reduced alloreactive sequences traceable to unstimulated CD4+ memory cells.

Note on this clone: The antigen remains undetermined.

Each sample yielded roughly 100,000 assayed TCR templates. Measured with immunoSEQ multiplex PCR; TCRdb has only the in-frame clones, and not every one. The data show approximately 94,000 clones, with about 95% seen just once and over 1% held by the top ten. The CDR3 has 16 amino acids. V was pared by 0 bases and J by 0 bases, with 11 bases between. Germline values: CDR1 ENHRY, CDR2 SYGVKD. The chain combines TRBV10-3 with TRBJ1-1; D unresolved. The TCR comes from a human donor in good health. Material for sequencing was non-Treg CD4+ T cells sorted from blood. CDR3 bases: TGTGCCATCAGTGAGTCGGTACAGCTCATGAACACTGAAGCTTTCTTT. Encoded protein: CAISESVQLMNTEAFF.